A selection of T cell receptor beta chains follows, all from one sample in a study of early T cells in non-severe SARS-CoV-2 infection. TCRdb used MiXCR to reprocess the 5' RACE reads, holding one entry per CDR3 protein. The table records under 140,000 distinct CDR3 sequences, 10% to 15% of them present only once. The sample was whole blood, taken at baseline. Receptor source: an adult who was a healthcare worker with PCR-confirmed SARS-CoV-2 infection or an uninfected control (not recorded which). CDR3s include the opening cysteine and the closing phenylalanine or tryptophan. A D gene is named only where the DNA matches it firmly. A row's size may be missing; if present it is once, few, many or a size class.

v_call: TRBV9
d_call: NA
clone_size: NA
j_call: TRBJ1-4
cdr3_nt: TGTGCCAGCAGCGTAGGTCCAGGGAGAAATGAAAAACTGTTTTTT
cdr3_aa: CASSVGPGRNEKLFF

v_call: TRBV20-1
d_call: TRBD2
clone_size: many
j_call: TRBJ2-7
cdr3_nt: TGCAGTGCTAGAGAGGTACTAGCGGTCTCCTACGAGCAGTACTTC
cdr3_aa: CSAREVLAVSYEQYF

v_call: TRBV28
d_call: NA
clone_size: NA
j_call: TRBJ1-3
cdr3_nt: TGTGCCAGCAGGAGGGGCTCTGGAAACACCATATATTTT
cdr3_aa: CASRRGSGNTIYF

v_call: TRBV20-1
d_call: NA
clone_size: few
j_call: TRBJ2-5
cdr3_nt: TGCAGTGCTAGTTCTAACGCGTACCAAGAGACCCAGTACTTC
cdr3_aa: CSASSNAYQETQYF

v_call: TRBV10-1
d_call: NA
clone_size: many
j_call: TRBJ2-3
cdr3_nt: TGCGCCAGCAGTCTCGATGGAAATACGCAGTATTTT
cdr3_aa: CASSLDGNTQYF

v_call: TRBV3-1
d_call: NA
clone_size: NA
j_call: TRBJ1-1
cdr3_nt: TGTGCCAGCAGCCAAGGGGGAGGGGGCACTGAAGCTTTCTTT
cdr3_aa: CASSQGGGGTEAFF

v_call: TRBV7-9
d_call: NA
clone_size: few
j_call: TRBJ2-5
cdr3_nt: TGTGCCAGCAGCCCGCTACGAGGTGGCAACCAAGAGACCCAGTACTTC
cdr3_aa: CASSPLRGGNQETQYF

v_call: TRBV7-8
d_call: NA
clone_size: many
j_call: TRBJ2-1
cdr3_nt: TGTGCCAGCAGCATCGACAGATCCAATGAGCAGTTCTTC
cdr3_aa: CASSIDRSNEQFF

v_call: TRBV18
d_call: NA
clone_size: few
j_call: TRBJ1-3
cdr3_nt: TGTGCCAGCTCGTTTCAGGGTTCTGGAAACACCATATATTTT
cdr3_aa: CASSFQGSGNTIYF

v_call: TRBV28
d_call: NA
clone_size: few
j_call: TRBJ1-5
cdr3_nt: TGTGCCAGCAGTTTAGCTGGGGTCGACCAGCCCCAGCATTTT
cdr3_aa: CASSLAGVDQPQHF

v_call: TRBV11-1
d_call: TRBD2
clone_size: few
j_call: TRBJ2-2
cdr3_nt: TGTGCCAGCAGCAACGCGGGGGTCCGGAACACCGGGGAGCTGTTTTTT
cdr3_aa: CASSNAGVRNTGELFF

v_call: TRBV20-1
d_call: NA
clone_size: NA
j_call: TRBJ1-4
cdr3_nt: TGCAGTGCGCGAGGGTTGAATGAAAAACTGTTTTTT
cdr3_aa: CSARGLNEKLFF

v_call: TRBV7-8
d_call: NA
clone_size: few
j_call: TRBJ1-2
cdr3_nt: TGTGCCAGCACTGAGGGGACCTATGGCTACACCTTC
cdr3_aa: CASTEGTYGYTF

v_call: TRBV28
d_call: NA
clone_size: few
j_call: TRBJ2-2
cdr3_nt: TGTGCCAGCAGACGGCCCGAGCGGAACACCGGGGAGCTGTTTTTT
cdr3_aa: CASRRPERNTGELFF

v_call: TRBV5-4
d_call: NA
clone_size: NA
j_call: TRBJ2-2
cdr3_nt: TGTGCCAGCAGCTTAGACCCTCCCGGGGAGCTGTTTTTT
cdr3_aa: CASSLDPPGELFF

v_call: TRBV7-8
d_call: TRBD2
clone_size: NA
j_call: TRBJ2-3
cdr3_nt: TGTGCCAGCAGCTTGAGACTAGCGGTCAGCACAGATACGCAGTATTTT
cdr3_aa: CASSLRLAVSTDTQYF

v_call: TRBV11-2
d_call: NA
clone_size: few
j_call: TRBJ2-5
cdr3_nt: TGTGCCAGCAGCGTACAAGAGGAGACCCAGTACTTC
cdr3_aa: CASSVQEETQYF

v_call: TRBV3-1
d_call: TRBD2
clone_size: many
j_call: TRBJ2-1
cdr3_nt: TGTGCCAGCAGCCCCAGGTTTAGCGGGAGTCAGTACAATGAGCAGTTCTTC
cdr3_aa: CASSPRFSGSQYNEQFF